This T cell receptor beta chain originates from a study of blood T cell repertoires in COVID-19. Study as a whole: Samples taken during acute and convalescent COVID-19 were collected in the United States, Italy and Spain.

The data were produced by immunoSEQ multiplex PCR, yet TCRdb's version contains in-frame clones alone and is incomplete. The data hold some 70,000 clones, with roughly four fifths observed a single time. Input material: peripheral blood. The TCR originated in a woman aged 55-70 years with acute or convalescent COVID-19.

The DNA of the CDR3 is TGTGCCTGGAGTGTAGGAGCGGGGGGACTCACAGATACGCAGTATTTT. The encoded protein is CAWSVGAGGLTDTQYF. This chain links TRBV30 with TRBJ2-3; TRBD2 aligns across 9 bases. The CDR3 extends over 16 amino acids. CDR1 and CDR2 (germline): GTSNPN, SVGIG (reference sequence). The ends lost 0 bases at V and 2 bases at J; junction bases unmatched: 6.